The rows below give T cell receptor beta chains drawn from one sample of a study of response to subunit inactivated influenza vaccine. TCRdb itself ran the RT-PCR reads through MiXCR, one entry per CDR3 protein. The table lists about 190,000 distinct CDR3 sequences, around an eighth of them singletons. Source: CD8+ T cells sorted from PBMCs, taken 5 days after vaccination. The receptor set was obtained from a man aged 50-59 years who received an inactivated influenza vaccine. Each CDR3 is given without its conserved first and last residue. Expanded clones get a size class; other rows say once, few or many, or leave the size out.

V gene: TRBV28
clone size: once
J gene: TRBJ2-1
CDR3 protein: ASSSATSGWVFSSYNEQF

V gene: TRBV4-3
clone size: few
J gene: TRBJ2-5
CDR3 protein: ASSQGVAWETQY

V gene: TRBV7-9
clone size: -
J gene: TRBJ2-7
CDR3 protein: ASSLEPGTVRYEQY

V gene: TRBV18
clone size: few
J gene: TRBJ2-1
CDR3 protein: ASTQGYNEQF

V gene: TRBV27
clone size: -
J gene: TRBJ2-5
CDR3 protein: ASSFSTSAGETQY

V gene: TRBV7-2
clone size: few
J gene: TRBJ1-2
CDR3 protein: ASSLASRGLYYGYT

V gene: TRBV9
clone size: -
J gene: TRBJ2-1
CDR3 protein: ASSVVEGAPYNEQF

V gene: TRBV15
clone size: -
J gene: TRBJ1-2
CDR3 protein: ATSSYGQASGDYGYT

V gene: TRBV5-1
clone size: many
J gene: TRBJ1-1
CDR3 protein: ASSLERGYGTEAF

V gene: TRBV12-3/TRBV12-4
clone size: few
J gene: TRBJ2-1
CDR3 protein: ASSPYGLPSVDEQF

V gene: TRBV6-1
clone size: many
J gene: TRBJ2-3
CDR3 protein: ASSRTSVPDTDTQY